Following are 2 T cell receptor beta chains from one sample sequenced in a study of CD8 T cells in Susac syndrome. RNA amounts of roughly 0.5 to 1 ug underwent reverse transcription with random hexamers. From the immunoSEQ multiplex PCR reads, TCRdb called clonotypes with MiXCR, one entry per CDR3 protein. Here the sample spans around 200,000 distinct CDR3 sequences, roughly 94% being singletons. Material: CD4+ T cells from PBMCs. The receptors were gathered from a human donor with Susac syndrome.

V and J are TRBV6-6 and TRBJ1-5; D uncertain. V was shortened by 7 bases and J by 0 bases, with 10 bases between the two germline ends. The CDR3 consists of 14 residues. CDR1 and CDR2 from the germline V gene are MNHNY and SVGAGI (reference sequence). CDR3 in DNA: TGTGCCAGCACCGTAAGCGATAGCAATCAGCCCCAGCATTTT. This gives the protein CASTVSDSNQPQHF.

V gene TRBV18 combines with J gene TRBJ1-1; D might be TRBD1 (5 bases). V was clipped by 4 bases and J by 3 bases, with 12 bases between them. This CDR3 spans 14 amino acids. CDR1 and CDR2 from the germline V gene are KGHSH and LQKENI. Here the CDR3 DNA reads TGTGCCAGCTCACTTAGAAGGGGTGACACTGAAGCTTTCTTT. Protein sequence: CASSLRRGDTEAFF.